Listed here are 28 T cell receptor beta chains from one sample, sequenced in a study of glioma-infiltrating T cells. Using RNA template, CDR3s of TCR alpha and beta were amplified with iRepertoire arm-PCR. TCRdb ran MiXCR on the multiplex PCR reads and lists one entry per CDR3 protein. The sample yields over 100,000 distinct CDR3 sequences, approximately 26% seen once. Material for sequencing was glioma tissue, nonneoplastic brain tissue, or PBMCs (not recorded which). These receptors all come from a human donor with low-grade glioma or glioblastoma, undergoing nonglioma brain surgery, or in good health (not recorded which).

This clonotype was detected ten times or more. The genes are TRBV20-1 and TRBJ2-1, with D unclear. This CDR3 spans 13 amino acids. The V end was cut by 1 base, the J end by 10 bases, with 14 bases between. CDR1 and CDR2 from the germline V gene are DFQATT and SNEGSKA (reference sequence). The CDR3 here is CSARGGTLWEQFF. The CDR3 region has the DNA TGCAGTGCTAGAGGGGGTACTTTGTGGGAGCAGTTCTTC.

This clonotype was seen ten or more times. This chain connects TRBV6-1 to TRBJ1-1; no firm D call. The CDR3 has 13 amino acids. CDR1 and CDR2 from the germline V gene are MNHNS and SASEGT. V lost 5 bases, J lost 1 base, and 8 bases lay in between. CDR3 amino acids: CASSFTENTEAFF. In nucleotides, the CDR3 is TGTGCCAGCAGTTTCACAGAGAACACTGAAGCTTTCTTT.

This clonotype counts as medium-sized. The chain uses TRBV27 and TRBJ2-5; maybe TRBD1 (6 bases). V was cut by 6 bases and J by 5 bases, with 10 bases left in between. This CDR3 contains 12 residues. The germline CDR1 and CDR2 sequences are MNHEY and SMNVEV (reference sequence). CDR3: CASRQGYETQYF. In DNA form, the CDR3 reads TGTGCCAGCAGACAGGGTTACGAGACCCAGTACTTC.

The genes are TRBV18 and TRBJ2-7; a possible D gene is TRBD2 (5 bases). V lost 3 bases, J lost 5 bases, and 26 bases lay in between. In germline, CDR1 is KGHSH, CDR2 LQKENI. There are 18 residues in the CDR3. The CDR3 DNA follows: TGTGCCAGCTCACCTCCATCGGATGGGAGAAGCTCCTACAACGAGCAGTACTTC. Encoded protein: CASSPPSDGRSSYNEQYF.

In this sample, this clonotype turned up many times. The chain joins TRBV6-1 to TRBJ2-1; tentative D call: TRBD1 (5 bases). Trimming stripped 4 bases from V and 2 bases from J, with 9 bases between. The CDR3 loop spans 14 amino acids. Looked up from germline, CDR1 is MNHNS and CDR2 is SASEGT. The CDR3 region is CASSVDKTYNEQFF. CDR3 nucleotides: TGTGCCAGCAGTGTGGACAAAACCTACAATGAGCAGTTCTTC.

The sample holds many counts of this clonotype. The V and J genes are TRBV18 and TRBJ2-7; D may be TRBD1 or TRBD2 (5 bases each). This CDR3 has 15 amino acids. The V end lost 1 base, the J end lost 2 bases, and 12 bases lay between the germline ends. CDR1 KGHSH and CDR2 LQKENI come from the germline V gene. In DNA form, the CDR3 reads TGTGCCAGCTCACCACTCGGGACCTCTACCTACGAGCAGTACTTC. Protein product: CASSPLGTSTYEQYF.

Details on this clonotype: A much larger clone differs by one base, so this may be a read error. The CDR3 DNA sequence: TGTGCCAGCAGCTCCAGGATGGCGGGGACCCGGGATACGCAGTATTTT. It specifies CASSSRMAGTRDTQYF. The J gene is TRBJ2-3, the V gene TRBV5-4; possibly TRBD2 for D (6 bases). Trimming pared 3 bases from V and 6 bases from J, leaving 20 bases between. Germline values: CDR1 SGHNT, CDR2 YYREEE (reference sequence). The CDR3 spans 16 residues.

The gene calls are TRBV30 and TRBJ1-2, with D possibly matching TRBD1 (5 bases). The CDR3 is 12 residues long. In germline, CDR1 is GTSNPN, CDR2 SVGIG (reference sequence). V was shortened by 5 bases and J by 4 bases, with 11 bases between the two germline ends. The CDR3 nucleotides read TGTGCCTGGGGCGAAAGGGGCTATGGCTACACCTTC. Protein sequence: CAWGERGYGYTF.

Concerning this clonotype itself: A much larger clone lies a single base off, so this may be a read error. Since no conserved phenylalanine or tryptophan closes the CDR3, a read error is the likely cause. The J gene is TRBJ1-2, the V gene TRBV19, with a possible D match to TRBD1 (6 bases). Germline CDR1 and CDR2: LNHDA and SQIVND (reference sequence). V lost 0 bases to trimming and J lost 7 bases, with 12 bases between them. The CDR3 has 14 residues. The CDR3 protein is CASSIEPGALGYTL. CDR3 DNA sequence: TGTGCCAGTAGTATAGAACCGGGGGCGCTTGGCTACACCCTC.

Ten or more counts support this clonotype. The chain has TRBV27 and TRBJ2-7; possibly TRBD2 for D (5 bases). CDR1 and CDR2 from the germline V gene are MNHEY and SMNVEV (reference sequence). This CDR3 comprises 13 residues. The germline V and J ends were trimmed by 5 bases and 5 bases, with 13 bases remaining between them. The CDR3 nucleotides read TGTGCCAGCAGTGACTCTCGGGGAAACGAGCAGTACTTC. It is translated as CASSDSRGNEQYF.

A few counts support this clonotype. CDR3 coding DNA: TGCAGCGTTCGAAGGGGGAACACTGAAGCTTTCTTT. Encoded protein: CSVRRGNTEAFF. J is TRBJ1-1 and V is TRBV29-1; a weak D match, TRBD1 (5 bases). V shed 5 bases and J shed 1 base, with 8 bases lying between them. Germline CDR1 SQVTM, CDR2 ANQGSEA. The CDR3 has 12 amino acids.

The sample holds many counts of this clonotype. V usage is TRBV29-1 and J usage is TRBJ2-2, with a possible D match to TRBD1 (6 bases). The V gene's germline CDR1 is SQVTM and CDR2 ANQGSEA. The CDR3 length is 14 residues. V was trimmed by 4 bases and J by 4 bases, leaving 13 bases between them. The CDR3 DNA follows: TGCAGCGTTGTAAGGGGGAGTGGCACCGGGGAGCTGTTTTTT. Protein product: CSVVRGSGTGELFF.

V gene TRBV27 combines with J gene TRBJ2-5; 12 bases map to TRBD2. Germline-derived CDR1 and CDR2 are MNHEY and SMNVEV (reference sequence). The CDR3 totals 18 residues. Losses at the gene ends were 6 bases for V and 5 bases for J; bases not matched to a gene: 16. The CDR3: CASSPMGGTSGRFETQYF. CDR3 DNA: TGTGCCAGCAGCCCTATGGGCGGTACTAGCGGGAGGTTCGAGACCCAGTACTTC.

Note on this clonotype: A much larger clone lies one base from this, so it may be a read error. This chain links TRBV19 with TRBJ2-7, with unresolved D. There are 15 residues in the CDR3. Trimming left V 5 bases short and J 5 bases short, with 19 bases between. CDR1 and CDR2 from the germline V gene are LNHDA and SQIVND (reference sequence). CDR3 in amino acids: CASSDPGFPPDEQYF. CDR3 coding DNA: TGTGCCAGTAGTGACCCGGGCTTCCCCCCCGACGAGCAGTACTTC.

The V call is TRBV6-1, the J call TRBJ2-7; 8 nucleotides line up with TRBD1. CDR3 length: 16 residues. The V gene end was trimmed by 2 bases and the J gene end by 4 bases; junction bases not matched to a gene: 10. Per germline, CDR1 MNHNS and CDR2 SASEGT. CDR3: CASSERVPGQAYEQYF. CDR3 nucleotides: TGTGCCAGCAGTGAAAGGGTGCCGGGACAGGCGTACGAGCAGTACTTC.

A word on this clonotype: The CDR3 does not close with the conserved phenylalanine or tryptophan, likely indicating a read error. The DNA of the CDR3 is TGCAGTGCGGATCCGGGACAGGGGTTTAATTCACCCCTCCACCTT. Encoded protein: CSADPGQGFNSPLHL. This sequence joins TRBV20-1 and TRBJ1-6; 10 positions match TRBD1. J gave up 6 bases and V 6 bases, and 8 bases lay outside the gene matches. Germline V gene data show CDR1 as DFQATT and CDR2 as SNEGSKA (reference sequence). The CDR3 is 15 residues long.

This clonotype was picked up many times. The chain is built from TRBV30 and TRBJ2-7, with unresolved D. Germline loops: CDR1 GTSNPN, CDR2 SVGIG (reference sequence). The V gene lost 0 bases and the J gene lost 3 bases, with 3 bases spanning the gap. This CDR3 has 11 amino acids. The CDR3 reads CAWSVNYEQYF. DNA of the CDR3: TGTGCCTGGAGTGTAAACTACGAGCAGTACTTC.

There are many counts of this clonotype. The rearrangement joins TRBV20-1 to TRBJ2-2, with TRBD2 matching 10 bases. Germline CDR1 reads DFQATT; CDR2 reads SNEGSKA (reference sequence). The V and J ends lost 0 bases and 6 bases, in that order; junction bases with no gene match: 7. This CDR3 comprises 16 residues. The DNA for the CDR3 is TGCAGTGCTAGAGATAGCCTAGCGGGAGCTGCCGGGGAGCTGTTTTTT. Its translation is CSARDSLAGAAGELFF.

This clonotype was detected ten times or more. The CDR3 is CASRDRTGQETQYF. Written as DNA, the CDR3 is TGTGCCAGCAGAGACCGGACAGGGCAAGAGACCCAGTACTTC. The genes are TRBV2 and TRBJ2-5, with 8 positions matching TRBD1. The V gene end was trimmed by 6 bases and the J gene end by 2 bases; junction bases not matched to a gene: 5. The CDR3 length is 14 residues. Germline V gene lookup returns CDR1 SNHLY and CDR2 FYNNEI.

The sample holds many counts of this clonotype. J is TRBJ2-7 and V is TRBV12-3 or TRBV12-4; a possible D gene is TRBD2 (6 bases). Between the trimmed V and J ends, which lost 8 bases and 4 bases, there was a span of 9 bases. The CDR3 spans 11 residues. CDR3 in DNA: TGTGCCAGCGCTCGGGGGTACGAGCAGTACTTC. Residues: CASARGYEQYF.

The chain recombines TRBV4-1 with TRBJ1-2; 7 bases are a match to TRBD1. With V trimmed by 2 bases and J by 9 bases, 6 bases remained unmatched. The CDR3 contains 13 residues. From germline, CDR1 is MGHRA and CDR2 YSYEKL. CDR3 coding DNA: TGCGCCAGCAGCCAACTGACAGGGATGAGCTACACCTTC. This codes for CASSQLTGMSYTF.

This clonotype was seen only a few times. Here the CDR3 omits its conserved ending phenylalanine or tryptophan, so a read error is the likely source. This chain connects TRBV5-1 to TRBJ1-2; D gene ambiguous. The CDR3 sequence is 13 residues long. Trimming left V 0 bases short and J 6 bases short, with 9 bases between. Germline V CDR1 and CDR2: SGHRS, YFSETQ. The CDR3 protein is CASSLGQEDGYTL. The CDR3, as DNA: TGCGCCAGCAGCTTGGGACAAGAGGATGGCTACACCCTC.

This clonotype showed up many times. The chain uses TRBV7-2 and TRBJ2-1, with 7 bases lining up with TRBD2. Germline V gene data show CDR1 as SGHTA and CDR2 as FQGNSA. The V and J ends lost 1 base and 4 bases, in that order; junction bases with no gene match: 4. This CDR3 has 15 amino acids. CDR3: CASSLGLAEYNEQFF. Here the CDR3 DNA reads TGTGCCAGCAGCTTAGGACTAGCAGAATACAATGAGCAGTTCTTC.

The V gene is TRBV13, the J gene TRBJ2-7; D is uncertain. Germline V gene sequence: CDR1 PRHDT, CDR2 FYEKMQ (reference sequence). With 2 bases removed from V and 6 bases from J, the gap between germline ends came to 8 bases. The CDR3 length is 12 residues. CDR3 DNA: TGTGCCAGCAGCTTAAGGAATGGCGAGCAGTACTTC. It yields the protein CASSLRNGEQYF.

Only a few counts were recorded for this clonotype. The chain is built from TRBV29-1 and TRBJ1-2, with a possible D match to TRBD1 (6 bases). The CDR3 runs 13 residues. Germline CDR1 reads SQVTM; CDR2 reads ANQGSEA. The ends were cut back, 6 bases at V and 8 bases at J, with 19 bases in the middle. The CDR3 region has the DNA TGCAGCGTGGCCCTGCACAGGGTCAGAGGCTACACCTTC. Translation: CSVALHRVRGYTF.

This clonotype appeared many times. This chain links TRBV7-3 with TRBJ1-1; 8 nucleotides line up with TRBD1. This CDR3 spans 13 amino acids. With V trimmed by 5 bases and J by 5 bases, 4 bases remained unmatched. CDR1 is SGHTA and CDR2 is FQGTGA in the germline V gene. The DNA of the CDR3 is TGTGCCAGCAGCCTGACAGGGGAGACTGAAGCTTTCTTT. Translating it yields CASSLTGETEAFF.

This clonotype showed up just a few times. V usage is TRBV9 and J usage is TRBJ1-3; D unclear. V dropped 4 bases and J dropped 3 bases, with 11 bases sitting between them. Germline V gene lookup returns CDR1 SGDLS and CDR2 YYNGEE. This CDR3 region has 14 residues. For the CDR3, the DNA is TGTGCCAGCAGCACCGAGGCTGGTGGAAACACCATATATTTT. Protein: CASSTEAGGNTIYF.

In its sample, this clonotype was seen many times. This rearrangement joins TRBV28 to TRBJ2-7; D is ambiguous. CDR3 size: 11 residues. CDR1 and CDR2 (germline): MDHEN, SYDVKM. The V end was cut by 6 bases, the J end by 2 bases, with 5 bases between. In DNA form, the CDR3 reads TGTGCCAGCAGCCACCCCTACGAGCAGTACTTC. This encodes CASSHPYEQYF.